Included here is one TCR beta chain sequence, with context. As processed by the authors: Estimation of nucleated cell counts relied on the amplification of reference gene primers. Sequenced by immunoSEQ multiplex PCR; TCRdb stores in-frame clones only, minus some. V and J calls plus clone size are reproduced from that table; the DNA served to infer D and trimming. The data show some 100,000 clones, roughly 79% seen once. The data were taken from a study of blood T cell repertoires in COVID-19. For the study at large: Sites in the United States, Italy and Spain provided acute and convalescent COVID-19 samples. T cells, B-cell-depleted T cells, or PBMCs supplied cDNA or gDNA.

CDR1 is MNHEY and CDR2 is SVGAGI in the germline V gene. This CDR3 has 13 amino acids. The V segment lost 6 bases and the J segment 3 bases; nucleotides outside the gene matches: 2. This rearrangement joins TRBV6-5 to TRBJ2-5; 9 nucleotides match TRBD1. This receptor was obtained from a human donor in a cohort sampled during active COVID-19. Specimen: peripheral blood. CDR3 nucleotides: TGTGCCAGCAGGCGACAGGGGGAAGAGACCCAGTACTTC. Amino acid sequence: CASRRQGEETQYF.